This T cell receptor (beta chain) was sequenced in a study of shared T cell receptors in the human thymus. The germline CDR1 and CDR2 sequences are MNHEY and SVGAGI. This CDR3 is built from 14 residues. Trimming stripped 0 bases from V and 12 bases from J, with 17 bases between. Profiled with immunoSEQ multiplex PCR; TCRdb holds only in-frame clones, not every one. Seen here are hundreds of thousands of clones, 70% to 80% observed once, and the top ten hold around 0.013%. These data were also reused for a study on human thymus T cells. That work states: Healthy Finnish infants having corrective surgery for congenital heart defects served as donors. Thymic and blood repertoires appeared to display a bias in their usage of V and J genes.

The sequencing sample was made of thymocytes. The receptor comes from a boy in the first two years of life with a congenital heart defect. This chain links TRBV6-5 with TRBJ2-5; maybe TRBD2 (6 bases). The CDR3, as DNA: TGTGCCAGCAGTTACTCGAAAGTACGGGGGTCTAAGTACTTC. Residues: CASSYSKVRGSKYF.